Each of the 23 T cell receptor beta chains below was sequenced from the same sample in a study of shared clonotypes between healthy human individuals. Naive CD8 cells lacked CD45RO and underwent positive selection for CCR7, leaving out terminally differentiated effector memory CD45RA+ cells. This table comes from immunoSEQ multiplex PCR, and its TCRdb copy is limited to in-frame clones, with some not included. The sample holds about 2 million clones, over 85% seen once. The sequenced sample consisted of naive CD8+ T cells sorted from blood. These receptors were collected from a man aged 18-30 years in good health.

The chain links TRBV4-3 to TRBJ2-5, with unresolved D. The CDR3 contains 14 residues. The V end lost 5 bases, the J end lost 4 bases, and 14 bases lay between the germline ends. In germline, CDR1 is LGHNA, CDR2 YSLEER. For the CDR3, the DNA is TGCGCCAGCAGCTCTACCTGGGCTTCAGAGACCCAGTACTTC. Translation: CASSSTWASETQYF.

Here the CDR3 DNA reads TGTGCCAGCACCCCCGAGGGACCTGACTACGAGCAGTACTTC. This codes for CASTPEGPDYEQYF. The genes are TRBV2 and TRBJ2-7; D tentatively fits TRBD1 or TRBD2 (5 bases each). This CDR3 is 14 amino acids long. The V gene lost 7 bases and the J gene lost 3 bases, with 16 bases spanning the gap. Looked up from germline, CDR1 is SNHLY and CDR2 is FYNNEI.

The genes are TRBV6-5 and TRBJ2-5, with unresolved D. The germline V gene encodes CDR1 MNHEY and CDR2 SVGAGI. The CDR3 sequence is 10 residues long. With 5 bases removed from V and 3 bases from J, the gap between germline ends came to 1 base. Here the CDR3 DNA reads TGTGCCAGCAGTGAAGAGACCCAGTACTTC. Its protein product is CASSEETQYF.

This chain uses TRBV4-3 with TRBJ2-7, with 10 bases identical to TRBD2. Trimming at V came to 1 base and at J to 4 bases, leaving 10 bases not matched to a gene. Germline V gives CDR1 LGHNA, CDR2 YSLEER. The CDR3 loop spans 17 amino acids. The CDR3 coding sequence is TGCGCCAGCAGCCAAGGGGTTCCACTAGCGGGACGGTACGAGCAGTACTTC. It yields the protein CASSQGVPLAGRYEQYF.

The CDR3 here is CASREDGELFF. CDR3 DNA: TGTGCCAGCAGAGAGGACGGGGAGCTGTTTTTT. This chain uses TRBV6-4 with TRBJ2-2; no clear D. Trimming cost V 6 bases and J 7 bases, with 6 bases left between them. The length of the CDR3 is 11 residues. Germline V gene lookup returns CDR1 MRHNA and CDR2 SNTAGT.

The rearrangement links TRBV7-2 to TRBJ2-1; D is perhaps TRBD2 (6 bases). V was cut by 3 bases and J by 2 bases, with 8 bases left in between. CDR1 SGHTA and CDR2 FQGNSA come from the germline V gene. This CDR3 has 14 amino acids. The chain's CDR3 is CASSLDYTYNEQFF. CDR3 bases: TGTGCCAGCAGCTTGGACTACACCTACAATGAGCAGTTCTTC.

The chain couples TRBV2 to TRBJ1-4; D may be TRBD1 (5 bases). V gave up 8 bases and J gave up 8 bases, with 24 bases separating them. Germline V CDR1 and CDR2: SNHLY, FYNNEI. The CDR3 consists of 16 residues. This CDR3 is CASFLSPGHNQEKLFF. The CDR3 DNA sequence: TGTGCCAGCTTTTTATCGCCGGGGCACAACCAAGAAAAACTGTTTTTT.

The chain combines TRBV5-1 with TRBJ2-4; D might be TRBD1 or TRBD2, each matching 5 bases. The V end lost 0 bases, the J end lost 5 bases, and 15 bases lay between the germline ends. This CDR3 has 16 amino acids. Per germline, CDR1 SGHRS and CDR2 YFSETQ. The CDR3: CASSLGFTLGENIQYF. Here the CDR3 DNA reads TGCGCCAGCAGCTTGGGCTTTACCTTGGGGGAAAACATTCAGTACTTC.

The chain is built from TRBV5-3 and TRBJ2-5; TRBD2 matches at 7 bases. TRBV5-3 is noted as an ORF with a role that remains uncertain. Trimming cost V 3 bases and J 1 base; bases outside gene matches: 6. The CDR3 has 15 amino acids. The CDR3 sequence is CARSSREATQETQYF. DNA for the CDR3: TGTGCCAGAAGCTCTCGGGAGGCCACCCAAGAGACCCAGTACTTC.

The CDR3 nucleotides read TGTGCCAGCAGGGGGACAGGGTTAGGGGAGACCCAGTACTTC. It encodes CASRGTGLGETQYF. The genes are TRBV2 and TRBJ2-5, with TRBD1 identical over 9 bases. Germline CDR1 is SNHLY and CDR2 is FYNNEI. The CDR3 loop spans 14 amino acids. Losses at the gene ends were 6 bases for V and 5 bases for J; bases not matched to a gene: 7.

The chain uses TRBV7-9 and TRBJ1-6, with 7 bases matching TRBD1. Germline V gene sequence: CDR1 SEHNR, CDR2 FQNEAQ (reference sequence). This CDR3 spans 14 amino acids. V shed 5 bases, J shed 8 bases, and the junction held 6 bases outside the gene matches. DNA for the CDR3: TGTGCCAGCAGCCGGGACAGTTCATATTCACCCCTCCACTTT. Translation: CASSRDSSYSPLHF. The complete variable domain, with remaining parts taken from reference TRBV7-9 and TRBJ1-6, reads DTGVSQNPRHKITKRGQNVTFRCDPISEHNRLYWYRQTLGQGPEFLTYFQNEAQLEKSRLLSDRFSAERPKGSFSTLEIQRTEQGDSAMYLCASSRDSSYSPLHFGNGTRLTVT.

About this clone: Other DNA sequences of this sample code for an identical CDR3. The chain is built from TRBV28 and TRBJ2-7; maybe TRBD2 (5 bases). CDR1 is MDHEN, CDR2 SYDVKM, per germline. The CDR3 has 13 residues. V shed 6 bases and J shed 4 bases, with 13 bases lying between them. The CDR3 sequence: CASSPTTGYEQYF. CDR3 sequence (DNA): TGTGCCAGCAGCCCCACCACGGGGTACGAGCAGTACTTC.

As concerns this clone: The sample has other DNA sequences that encode this CDR3 too. This chain connects TRBV13 to TRBJ2-7; TRBD1 agrees at 9 bases. CDR1 PRHDT and CDR2 FYEKMQ come from the germline V gene (reference sequence). This CDR3 comprises 15 residues. V was pared by 5 bases and J by 4 bases, with 9 bases of the junction left unmatched. CDR3 residues: CASSPPGQGAYEQYF. CDR3 nucleotides: TGTGCCAGCAGCCCGCCGGGACAGGGCGCGTACGAGCAGTACTTC. Using reference TRBV13 and TRBJ2-7 for the parts outside the CDR3, the full variable domain is AAGVIQSPRHLIKEKRETATLKCYPIPRHDTVYWYQQGPGQDPQFLISFYEKMQSDKGSIPDRFSAQQFSDYHSELNMSSLELGDSALYFCASSPPGQGAYEQYFGPGTRLTVT.

The chain employs TRBV6-5 and TRBJ2-5; the match to TRBD2 covers 11 bases. The junction had 8 bases not matched to a gene; V was cut back by 6 bases and J by 5 bases. This CDR3 has 15 amino acids. Germline V gene lookup returns CDR1 MNHEY and CDR2 SVGAGI. CDR3 amino acids: CASSISGGAWETQYF. The DNA of the CDR3 is TGTGCCAGCAGCATTAGCGGGGGGGCGTGGGAGACCCAGTACTTC.

The chain recombines TRBV7-6 with TRBJ2-1; 9 bases map to TRBD1. With V trimmed by 3 bases and J by 2 bases, 5 bases remained unmatched. The CDR3 has 16 amino acids. Per germline, CDR1 SGHVS and CDR2 FNYEAQ. The chain's CDR3 is CASSLDRGGAYNEQFF. The CDR3 DNA sequence: TGTGCCAGCAGCTTGGACAGGGGTGGGGCCTACAATGAGCAGTTCTTC.

This chain links TRBV2 with TRBJ2-7; D is unclear. V dropped 7 bases and J dropped 3 bases, with 7 bases sitting between them. The CDR3 has 11 residues. Germline V gene sequence: CDR1 SNHLY, CDR2 FYNNEI. The DNA for the CDR3 is TGTGCCAGCACCAGCGACTACGAGCAGTACTTC. This encodes CASTSDYEQYF.

The chain employs TRBV4-2 and TRBJ1-1; 10 positions match TRBD1. The germline V gene has CDR1 LGHNA and CDR2 YNFKEQ. CDR3 length: 14 residues. V gave up 3 bases and J gave up 5 bases; unmatched junction bases: 3. In DNA, the CDR3 is TGTGCCAGCAGCCAGGGGACAGGGGAGACTGAAGCTTTCTTT. As protein: CASSQGTGETEAFF.

The chain combines TRBV6-5 with TRBJ1-1, with a tentative D call TRBD1 (5 bases). Germline V lookup: CDR1 MNHEY, CDR2 SVGAGI. The CDR3 is 14 amino acids. V shed 0 bases and J shed 6 bases, with 11 bases lying between them. The CDR3 reads CASSYSEGDAEAFF. The CDR3 coding sequence is TGTGCCAGCAGTTACTCGGAAGGGGACGCTGAAGCTTTCTTT.

The chain has TRBV27 and TRBJ2-7, with 12 bases lining up with TRBD2. CDR1 and CDR2 (germline): MNHEY, SMNVEV (reference sequence). J was trimmed by 6 bases and V by 5 bases; bases with no gene match: 11. This CDR3 has 16 residues. Here the CDR3 reads CASSPVGLAGTSEQYF. DNA of the CDR3: TGTGCCAGCAGTCCCGTCGGACTAGCGGGAACTAGCGAGCAGTACTTC.

V usage is TRBV4-1 and J usage is TRBJ1-4; TRBD1 might be the D (5 bases). Germline loops: CDR1 MGHRA, CDR2 YSYEKL. V was shortened by 1 base and J by 4 bases, with 16 bases between the two germline ends. This CDR3 is 17 amino acids long. The CDR3: CASSQVFPGTVNEKLFF. The CDR3 DNA reads TGCGCCAGCAGCCAAGTTTTCCCCGGGACGGTTAATGAAAAACTGTTTTTT.

The chain couples TRBV7-6 to TRBJ1-4; 7 positions match TRBD1. The CDR3 spans 14 residues. Germline V gene sequence: CDR1 SGHVS, CDR2 FNYEAQ. The trim removed 4 bases at V and 5 bases at J, leaving 4 bases unmatched. CDR3 sequence: CASSSAGGNEKLFF. CDR3 sequence (DNA): TGTGCCAGCAGCTCGGCAGGGGGGAATGAAAAACTGTTTTTT.

V usage is TRBV5-1 and J usage is TRBJ2-7; 10 bases are a match to TRBD2. This CDR3 region has 16 residues. V was clipped by 0 bases and J by 5 bases; unmatched bases: 8. The V gene's germline CDR1 is SGHRS and CDR2 YFSETQ. The CDR3 nucleotides read TGCGCCAGCAGCTTGGGTCTAGCGGGAGAGTACAACGAGCAGTACTTC. Protein product: CASSLGLAGEYNEQYF.

The J gene is TRBJ2-5, the V gene TRBV5-1, with D unresolved. V lost 3 bases and J 3 bases, leaving 9 bases between the germline ends. Germline CDR1 SGHRS, CDR2 YFSETQ. The CDR3 sequence is 13 residues long. In DNA form, the CDR3 reads TGCGCCAGCAGCTCGATCCCTAAAGAGACCCAGTACTTC. Protein product: CASSSIPKETQYF.